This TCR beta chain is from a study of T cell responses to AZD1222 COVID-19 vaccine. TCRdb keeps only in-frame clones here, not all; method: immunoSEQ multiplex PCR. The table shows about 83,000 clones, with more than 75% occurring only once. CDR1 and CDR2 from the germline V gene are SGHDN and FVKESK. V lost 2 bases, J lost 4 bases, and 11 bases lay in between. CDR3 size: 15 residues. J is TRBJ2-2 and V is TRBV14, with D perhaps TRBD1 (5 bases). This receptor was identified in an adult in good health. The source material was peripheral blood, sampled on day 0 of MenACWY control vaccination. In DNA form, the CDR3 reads TGTGCCAGCAGCCAACAAGGGGCTACCACCGGGGAGCTGTTTTTT. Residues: CASSQQGATTGELFF. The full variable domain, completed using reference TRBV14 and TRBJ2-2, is EAGVTQFPSHSVIEKGQTVTLRCDPISGHDNLYWYRRVMGKEIKFLLHFVKESKQDESGMPNNRFLAERTGGTYSTLKVQPAELEDSGVYFCASSQQGATTGELFFGEGSRLTVL.